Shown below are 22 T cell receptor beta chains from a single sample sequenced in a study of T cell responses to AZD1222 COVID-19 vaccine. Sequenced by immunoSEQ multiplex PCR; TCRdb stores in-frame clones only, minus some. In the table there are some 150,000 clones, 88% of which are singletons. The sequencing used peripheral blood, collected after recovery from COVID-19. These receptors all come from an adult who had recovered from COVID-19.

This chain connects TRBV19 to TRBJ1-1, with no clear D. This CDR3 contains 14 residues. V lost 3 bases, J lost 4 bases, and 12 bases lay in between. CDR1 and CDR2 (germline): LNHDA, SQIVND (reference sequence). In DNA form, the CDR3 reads TGTGCCAGTAGTATCGGGAGGTTCGGCACTGAAGCTTTCTTT. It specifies CASSIGRFGTEAFF.

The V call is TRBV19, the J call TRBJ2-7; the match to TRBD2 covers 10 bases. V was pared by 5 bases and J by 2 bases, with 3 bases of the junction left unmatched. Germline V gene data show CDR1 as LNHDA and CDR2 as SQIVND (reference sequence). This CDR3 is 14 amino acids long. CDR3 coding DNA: TGTGCCAGTAGTTCTAGCGGGGGAACCTACGAGCAGTACTTC. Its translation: CASSSSGGTYEQYF.

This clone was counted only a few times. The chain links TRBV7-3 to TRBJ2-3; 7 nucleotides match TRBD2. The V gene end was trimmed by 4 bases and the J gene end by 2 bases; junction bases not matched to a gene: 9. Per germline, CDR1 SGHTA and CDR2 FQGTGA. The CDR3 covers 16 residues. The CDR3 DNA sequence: TGTGCCAGCAGCTCAGGGAGAGCGGGGATCACAGATACGCAGTATTTT. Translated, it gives CASSSGRAGITDTQYF.

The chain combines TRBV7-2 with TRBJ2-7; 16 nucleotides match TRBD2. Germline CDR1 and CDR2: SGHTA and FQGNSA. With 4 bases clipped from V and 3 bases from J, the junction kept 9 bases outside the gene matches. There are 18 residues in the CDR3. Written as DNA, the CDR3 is TGTGCCAGCAGCTGGGGACTAGCGGGGGGGCAGATCGGCTACGAGCAGTACTTC. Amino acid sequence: CASSWGLAGGQIGYEQYF.

CDR3 bases: TGTGCCAGCAGCTTAGCGGGGGGCCCCGGGGAGCTGTTTTTT. Translating it yields CASSLAGGPGELFF. The genes are TRBV7-8 and TRBJ2-2; D may correspond to TRBD1 or TRBD2 (6 bases each). The CDR3 spans 14 residues. Germline CDR1 SGHVS, CDR2 FQNEAQ. Trimming removed 0 bases at V and 6 bases at J, with 8 bases between.

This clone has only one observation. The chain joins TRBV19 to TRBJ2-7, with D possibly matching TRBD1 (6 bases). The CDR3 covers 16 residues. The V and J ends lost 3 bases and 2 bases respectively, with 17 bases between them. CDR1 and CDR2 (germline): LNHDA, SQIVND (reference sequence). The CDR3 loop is CASSIGGGRPTYEQYF. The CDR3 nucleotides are TGTGCCAGTAGTATTGGGGGCGGCAGGCCGACCTACGAGCAGTACTTC. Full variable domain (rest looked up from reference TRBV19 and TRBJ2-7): DGGITQSPKYLFRKEGQNVTLSCEQNLNHDAMYWYRQDPGQGLRLIYYSQIVNDFQKGDIAEGYSVSREKKESFPLTVTSAQKNPTAFYLCASSIGGGRPTYEQYFGPGTRLTVT.

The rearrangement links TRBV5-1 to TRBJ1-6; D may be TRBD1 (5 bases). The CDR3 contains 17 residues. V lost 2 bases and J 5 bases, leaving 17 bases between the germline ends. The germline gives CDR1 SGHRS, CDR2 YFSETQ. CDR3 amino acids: CASSFNSGRINNSPLHF. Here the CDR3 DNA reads TGCGCCAGCAGCTTTAATTCGGGACGGATCAATAATTCACCCCTCCACTTT.

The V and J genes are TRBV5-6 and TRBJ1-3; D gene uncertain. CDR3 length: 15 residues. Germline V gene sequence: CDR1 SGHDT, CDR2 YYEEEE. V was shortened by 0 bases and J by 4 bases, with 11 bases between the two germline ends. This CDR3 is CASSLGPRLGNTIYF. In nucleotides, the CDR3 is TGTGCCAGCAGCTTGGGCCCCCGGCTGGGAAACACCATATATTTT. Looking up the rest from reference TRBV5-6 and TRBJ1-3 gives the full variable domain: DAGVTQSPTHLIKTRGQQVTLRCSPKSGHDTVSWYQQALGQGPQFIFQYYEEEERQRGNFPDRFSGHQFPNYSSELNVNALLLGDSALYLCASSLGPRLGNTIYFGEGSWLTVV.

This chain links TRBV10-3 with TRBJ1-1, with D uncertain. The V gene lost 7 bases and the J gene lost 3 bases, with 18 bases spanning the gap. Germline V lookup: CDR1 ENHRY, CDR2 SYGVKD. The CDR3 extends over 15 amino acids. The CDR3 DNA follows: TGTGCCATCAAAGCTGGCCAGCCAGGTCACACTGAAGCTTTCTTT. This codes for CAIKAGQPGHTEAFF.

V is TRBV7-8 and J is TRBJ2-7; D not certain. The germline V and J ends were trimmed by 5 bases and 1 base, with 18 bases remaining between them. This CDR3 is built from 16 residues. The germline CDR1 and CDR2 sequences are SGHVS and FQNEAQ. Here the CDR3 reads CASSPVALSRSYEQYF. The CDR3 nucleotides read TGTGCCAGCAGCCCCGTAGCTTTGTCTAGATCCTACGAGCAGTACTTC.

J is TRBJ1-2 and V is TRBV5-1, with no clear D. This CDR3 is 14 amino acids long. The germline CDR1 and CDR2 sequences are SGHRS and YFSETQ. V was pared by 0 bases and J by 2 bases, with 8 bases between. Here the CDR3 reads CASSLAGMNYGYTF. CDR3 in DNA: TGCGCCAGCAGCTTGGCCGGGATGAACTATGGCTACACCTTC.

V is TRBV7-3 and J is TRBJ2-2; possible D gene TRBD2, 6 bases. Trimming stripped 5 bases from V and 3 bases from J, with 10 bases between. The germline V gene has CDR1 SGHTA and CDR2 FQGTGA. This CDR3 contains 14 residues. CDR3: CASSHGRDTGELFF. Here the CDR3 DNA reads TGTGCCAGCAGCCACGGGAGAGACACCGGGGAGCTGTTTTTT.

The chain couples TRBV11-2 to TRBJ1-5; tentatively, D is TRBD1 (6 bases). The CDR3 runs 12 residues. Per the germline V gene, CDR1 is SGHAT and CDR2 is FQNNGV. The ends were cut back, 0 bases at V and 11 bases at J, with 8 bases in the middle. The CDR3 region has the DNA TGTGCCAGCAGCTTAGATCAGGGGACCCAGCATTTT. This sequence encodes CASSLDQGTQHF.

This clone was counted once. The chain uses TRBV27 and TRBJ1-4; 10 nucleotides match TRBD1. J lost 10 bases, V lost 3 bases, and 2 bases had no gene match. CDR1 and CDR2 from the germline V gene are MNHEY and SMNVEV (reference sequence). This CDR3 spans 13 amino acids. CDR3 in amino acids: CASSFDRGRKLFF. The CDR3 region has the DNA TGTGCCAGCAGTTTCGACAGGGGGCGAAAACTGTTTTTT.

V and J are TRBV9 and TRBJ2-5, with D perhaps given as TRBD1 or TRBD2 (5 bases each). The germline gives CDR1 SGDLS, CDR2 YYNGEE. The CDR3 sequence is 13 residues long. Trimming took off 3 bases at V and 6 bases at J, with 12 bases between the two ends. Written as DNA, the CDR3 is TGTGCCAGCAGCGGGGTAGGGACGCAGACCCAGTACTTC. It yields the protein CASSGVGTQTQYF. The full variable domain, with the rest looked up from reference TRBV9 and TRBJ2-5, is DSGVTQTPKHLITATGQRVTLRCSPRSGDLSVYWYQQSLDQGLQFLIQYYNGEERAKGNILERFSAQQFPDLHSELNLSSLELGDSALYFCASSGVGTQTQYFGPGTRLLVL.

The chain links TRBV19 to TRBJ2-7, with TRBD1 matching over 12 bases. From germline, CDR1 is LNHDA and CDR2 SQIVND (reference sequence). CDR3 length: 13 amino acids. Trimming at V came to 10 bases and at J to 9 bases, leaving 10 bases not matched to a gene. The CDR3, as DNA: TGTGCCACCTCTCGGGACAGGGGGCCGAGGCAGTACTTC. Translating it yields CATSRDRGPRQYF.

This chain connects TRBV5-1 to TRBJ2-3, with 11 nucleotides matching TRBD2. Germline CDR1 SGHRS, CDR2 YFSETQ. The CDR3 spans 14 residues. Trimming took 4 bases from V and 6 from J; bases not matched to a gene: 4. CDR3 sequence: CASSLSGGVDTQYF. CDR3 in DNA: TGCGCCAGCAGCCTTAGCGGGGGGGTTGATACGCAGTATTTT.

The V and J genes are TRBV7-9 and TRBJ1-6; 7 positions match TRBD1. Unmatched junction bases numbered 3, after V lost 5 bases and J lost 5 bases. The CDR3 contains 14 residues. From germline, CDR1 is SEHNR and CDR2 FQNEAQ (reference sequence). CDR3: CASSPGTDNSPLHF. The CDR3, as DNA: TGTGCCAGCAGCCCCGGGACAGATAATTCACCCCTCCACTTT.

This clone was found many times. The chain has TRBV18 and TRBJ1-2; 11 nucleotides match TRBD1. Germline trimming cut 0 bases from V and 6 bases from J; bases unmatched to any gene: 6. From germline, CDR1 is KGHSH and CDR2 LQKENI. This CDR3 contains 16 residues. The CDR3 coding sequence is TGTGCCAGCTCACCACCCGCAGGACAGGGGGCTAATGGCTACACCTTC. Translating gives CASSPPAGQGANGYTF.

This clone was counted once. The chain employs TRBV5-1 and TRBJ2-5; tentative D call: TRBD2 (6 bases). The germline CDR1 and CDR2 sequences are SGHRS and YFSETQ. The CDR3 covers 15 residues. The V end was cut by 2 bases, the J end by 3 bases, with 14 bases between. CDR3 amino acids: CASSFSGTSEETQYF. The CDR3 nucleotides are TGCGCCAGCAGCTTTTCCGGGACTTCCGAAGAGACCCAGTACTTC.

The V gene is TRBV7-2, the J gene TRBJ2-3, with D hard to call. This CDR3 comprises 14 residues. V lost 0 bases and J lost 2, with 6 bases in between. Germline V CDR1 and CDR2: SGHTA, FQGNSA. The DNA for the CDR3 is TGTGCCAGCAGCTTAGCGGCAAACACAGATACGCAGTATTTT. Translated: CASSLAANTDTQYF.

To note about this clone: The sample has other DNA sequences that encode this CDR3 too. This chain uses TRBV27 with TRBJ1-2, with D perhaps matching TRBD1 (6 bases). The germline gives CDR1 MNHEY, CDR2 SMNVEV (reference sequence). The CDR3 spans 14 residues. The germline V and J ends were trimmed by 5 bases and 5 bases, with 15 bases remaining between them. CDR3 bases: TGTGCCAGCAGTCTCGGGGGGCTCCCTTATGGCTACACCTTC. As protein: CASSLGGLPYGYTF.